These 24 T cell receptor beta chains share one sample of origin, sequenced in a study of blood T cell repertoires in COVID-19. Method: immunoSEQ multiplex PCR; TCRdb's copy keeps in-frame clones and lacks some. The sample lists over 90,000 clones; about nine tenths were seen once. The source material was peripheral blood. The receptor source for this set is a woman of 80 years or more in a cohort sampled during active COVID-19.

The V and J genes are TRBV5-4 and TRBJ2-1; 8 bases align to TRBD2. Germline trimming cut 6 bases from V and 3 bases from J; bases unmatched to any gene: 8. The germline V gene encodes CDR1 SGHNT and CDR2 YYREEE (reference sequence). The CDR3 runs 15 residues. CDR3 DNA sequence: TGTGCCAGCAACTCAGCCGGGACTAGCTACAATGAGCAGTTCTTC. As protein: CASNSAGTSYNEQFF.

The rearrangement joins TRBV6-6 to TRBJ2-7; perhaps TRBD1 as D (5 bases). Per the germline V gene, CDR1 is MNHNY and CDR2 is SVGAGI (reference sequence). The CDR3 is 15 amino acids. Deletions cut 5 bases from V and 6 bases from J, with 20 bases between. The CDR3 reads CASSDAAQQRGEQYF. CDR3 nucleotides: TGTGCCAGCAGTGACGCAGCTCAGCAAAGGGGCGAGCAGTACTTC.

The sample holds one count of this clone. The gene calls are TRBV19 and TRBJ2-5; 11 bases are shared with TRBD2. Trimming removed 4 bases from V and 1 base from J; junction bases left unmatched: 5. This CDR3 has 16 amino acids. Looked up from germline, CDR1 is LNHDA and CDR2 is SQIVND (reference sequence). Written as DNA, the CDR3 is TGTGCCAGTAGTACCCGGGGACTAGCGGTCCAAGAGACCCAGTACTTC. It encodes CASSTRGLAVQETQYF. Based on the CDR3 plus reference TRBV19 and TRBJ2-5, the full variable domain is DGGITQSPKYLFRKEGQNVTLSCEQNLNHDAMYWYRQDPGQGLRLIYYSQIVNDFQKGDIAEGYSVSREKKESFPLTVTSAQKNPTAFYLCASSTRGLAVQETQYFGPGTRLLVL.

This rearrangement joins TRBV11-3 to TRBJ2-2; D is unresolved. CDR1 and CDR2 from the germline V gene are SGHNT and YENEEA. This CDR3 is built from 13 residues. V was shortened by 1 base and J by 8 bases, with 8 bases between the two germline ends. CDR3 sequence: CASSLVGEGELFF. CDR3 DNA sequence: TGTGCCAGCAGCTTAGTAGGAGAGGGGGAGCTGTTTTTT. The complete variable domain, with remaining parts taken from reference TRBV11-3 and TRBJ2-2, reads EAGVVQSPRYKIIEKKQPVAFWCNPISGHNTLYWYLQNLGQGPELLIRYENEEAVDDSQLPKDRFSAERLKGVDSTLKIQPAELGDSAVYLCASSLVGEGELFFGEGSRLTVL.

The rearrangement uses TRBV30 and TRBJ1-1; TRBD1 aligns across 7 bases. After removal of 8 bases from V and 5 bases from J, the junction contained 11 bases not matched to a gene. The germline V gene encodes CDR1 GTSNPN and CDR2 SVGIG (reference sequence). The CDR3 runs to 13 residues. The CDR3 DNA sequence: TGTGCCGGTAACAGGGGCGTTAGGACTGAAGCTTTCTTT. Translation: CAGNRGVRTEAFF.

The V call is TRBV15, the J call TRBJ2-5; D is perhaps TRBD2 (7 bases). Trimming removed 5 bases at V and 5 bases at J, with 15 bases between. In germline, CDR1 is LNHNV, CDR2 YYDKDF (reference sequence). The CDR3 runs 14 residues. CDR3: CATSRQGGVETQYF. The CDR3 bases are TGTGCCACCAGCCGGCAAGGGGGGGTGGAGACCCAGTACTTC.

V and J are TRBV7-9 and TRBJ2-1; D possibly corresponds to TRBD2 (5 bases). There are 13 residues in the CDR3. The V end lost 0 bases, the J end lost 8 bases, and 8 bases lay between the germline ends. In germline, CDR1 is SEHNR, CDR2 FQNEAQ (reference sequence). The CDR3 nucleotides are TGTGCCAGCAGCTTAGCGGCGAGGGATGAGCAGTTCTTC. Its translation is CASSLAARDEQFF.

This clone showed up just once. V usage is TRBV5-4 and J usage is TRBJ1-2, with D tentatively TRBD1 (5 bases). This CDR3 is built from 13 residues. V lost 1 base and J lost 2, with 6 bases in between. Germline V lookup: CDR1 SGHNT, CDR2 YYREEE (reference sequence). The CDR3 region is CASSLQGNYGYTF. The CDR3, as DNA: TGTGCCAGCAGCTTGCAGGGAAACTATGGCTACACCTTC.

This chain connects TRBV7-3 to TRBJ1-5; D call uncertain. This CDR3 has 13 amino acids. Germline CDR1 reads SGHTA; CDR2 reads FQGTGA. V lost 6 bases to trimming and J lost 5 bases, with 11 bases between them. The CDR3 here is CASSRGTDQPQHF. The CDR3 DNA reads TGTGCCAGCAGTCGGGGAACAGATCAGCCCCAGCATTTT.

J is TRBJ2-3 and V is TRBV27, with D uncertain. Germline V gives CDR1 MNHEY, CDR2 SMNVEV (reference sequence). Trimming left V 2 bases short and J 4 bases short, with 7 bases between. CDR3 length equals 13 residues. CDR3 sequence: CASSLRGSDTQYF. The DNA for the CDR3 is TGTGCCAGCAGTTTAAGAGGATCAGATACGCAGTATTTT.

The genes are TRBV11-2 and TRBJ2-7; D may be TRBD1 (6 bases). Trimming removed 3 bases at V and 5 bases at J, with 17 bases between. Germline V gene data show CDR1 as SGHAT and CDR2 as FQNNGV. This CDR3 has 15 residues. The CDR3 spells CASSFNTGSNDEQYF. The CDR3 DNA reads as TGTGCCAGCAGCTTCAATACAGGGTCCAACGACGAGCAGTACTTC.

This chain links TRBV29-1 with TRBJ2-5; D is possibly TRBD2 (5 bases). The ends were cut back, 8 bases at V and 5 bases at J, with 18 bases in the middle. Germline loops: CDR1 SQVTM, CDR2 ANQGSEA. This CDR3 region has 13 residues. The CDR3 DNA reads TGCAGCACCTTCGAAGGGAGTACGGAGACCCAGTACTTC. Residues: CSTFEGSTETQYF.

In its sample, this clone was seen once. The chain joins TRBV6-5 to TRBJ2-2; tentatively, D is TRBD2 (6 bases). The germline gives CDR1 MNHEY, CDR2 SVGAGI. With 3 bases removed from V and 1 base from J, the gap between germline ends came to 12 bases. CDR3 size: 16 residues. The DNA for the CDR3 is TGTGCCAGCAGTTATCCTCCGGGGGAGAACACCGGGGAGCTGTTTTTT. It is translated as CASSYPPGENTGELFF.

The rearrangement uses TRBV24-1 and TRBJ2-2, with a tentative D call TRBD1 (6 bases). There are 15 residues in the CDR3. Looked up from germline, CDR1 is KGHDR and CDR2 is SFDVKD. V was shortened by 5 bases and J by 4 bases, with 13 bases between the two germline ends. The DNA of the CDR3 is TGTGCCACCAGTGCCGCGACAGGTGTCACCGGGGAGCTGTTTTTT. Protein sequence: CATSAATGVTGELFF.

This sequence joins TRBV14 and TRBJ1-4; tentative D call: TRBD1 (5 bases). Trimming left V 2 bases short and J 7 bases short, with 8 bases between. The germline V gene has CDR1 SGHDN and CDR2 FVKESK. The CDR3 totals 13 residues. This CDR3 reads CASSQQGGEKLFF. The CDR3 nucleotides read TGTGCCAGCAGCCAACAGGGAGGTGAAAAACTGTTTTTT.

V is TRBV7-9 and J is TRBJ1-5; TRBD1 matches 7 bases. The length of the CDR3 is 16 residues. Per germline, CDR1 SEHNR and CDR2 FQNEAQ (reference sequence). J lost 4 bases, V lost 4 bases, and 10 bases had no gene match. The CDR3: CASSSLRDSSNQPQHF. The CDR3 region has the DNA TGTGCCAGCAGCTCCCTGCGGGACAGTAGTAATCAGCCCCAGCATTTT. The full variable domain, in which reference TRBV7-9 and TRBJ1-5 provide the parts outside the CDR3, is DTGVSQNPRHKITKRGQNVTFRCDPISEHNRLYWYRQTLGQGPEFLTYFQNEAQLEKSRLLSDRFSAERPKGSFSTLEIQRTEQGDSAMYLCASSSLRDSSNQPQHFGDGTRLSIL.

The chain has TRBV5-1 and TRBJ1-2; possibly TRBD1 for D (6 bases). V was pared by 0 bases and J by 3 bases, with 9 bases between. Germline V gene lookup returns CDR1 SGHRS and CDR2 YFSETQ. The CDR3 extends over 14 amino acids. The CDR3: CASSLGQADYGYTF. Here the CDR3 DNA reads TGCGCCAGCAGCTTGGGACAGGCGGACTATGGCTACACCTTC.

J is TRBJ2-2 and V is TRBV15, with 8 bases aligning to TRBD2. Germline CDR1 LNHNV, CDR2 YYDKDF (reference sequence). The CDR3 extends over 18 amino acids. V lost 5 bases, J lost 1 base, and 12 bases stayed unmatched. The CDR3 DNA sequence: TGTGCCACCAGCTCCTTTGGCGGGAGGATCGGGAACACCGGGGAGCTGTTTTTT. Protein product: CATSSFGGRIGNTGELFF.

The V and J genes are TRBV6-1 and TRBJ2-7, with D uncertain. The CDR3 runs to 15 residues. Trimming took off 3 bases at V and 2 bases at J, with 14 bases between the two ends. Germline CDR1 MNHNS, CDR2 SASEGT. CDR3 coding DNA: TGTGCCAGCAGTGAGATGAAGGTACTAACCTACGAGCAGTACTTC. As protein: CASSEMKVLTYEQYF.

CDR3 residues: CASSLRAGGTGELFF. The DNA of the CDR3 is TGTGCCAGCAGCTTACGGGCAGGGGGCACCGGGGAGCTGTTTTTT. The chain couples TRBV11-2 to TRBJ2-2, with 7 bases fitting TRBD1. Germline CDR1 reads SGHAT; CDR2 reads FQNNGV. Germline trimming cut 2 bases from V and 4 bases from J; bases unmatched to any gene: 4. The CDR3 sequence is 15 residues long.

The chain couples TRBV3-1 (or the pseudogene TRBV3-2) to TRBJ2-7, with TRBD2 matching 10 bases. CDR3 length: 14 amino acids. The V gene's germline CDR1 is LGHDT and CDR2 YNNKEL (reference sequence). Trimming at V came to 6 bases and at J to 4 bases, leaving 6 bases not matched to a gene. CDR3 residues: CASRKAGGQYEQYF. As DNA, the CDR3 is TGTGCCAGCAGAAAAGCGGGGGGGCAATACGAGCAGTACTTC.

CDR3 protein: CASSPTGQGDYEQYF. For the CDR3, the DNA is TGTGCCAGCAGCCCAACCGGACAGGGGGACTACGAGCAGTACTTC. The chain recombines TRBV5-4 with TRBJ2-7; 10 nucleotides match TRBD1. CDR1 and CDR2 (germline): SGHNT, YYREEE (reference sequence). This CDR3 contains 15 residues. J lost 3 bases, V lost 4 bases, and 7 bases had no gene match.

This chain joins TRBV19 and TRBJ1-1; no clear D gene. CDR1 and CDR2 from the germline V gene are LNHDA and SQIVND (reference sequence). Between the trimmed V and J ends, which lost 3 bases and 0 bases, there was a span of 5 bases. This CDR3 has 13 residues. CDR3 in amino acids: CASSMSLNTEAFF. The DNA for the CDR3 is TGTGCCAGTAGTATGTCATTGAACACTGAAGCTTTCTTT.

The rearrangement links TRBV5-1 to TRBJ1-5; the D is unclear. This CDR3 comprises 15 residues. Germline V CDR1 and CDR2: SGHRS, YFSETQ. V shed 4 bases and J shed 3 bases, with 14 bases lying between them. Written as DNA, the CDR3 is TGCGCCAGCAGCCCGGCGGGCGGACTCAATCAGCCCCAGCATTTT. It codes for CASSPAGGLNQPQHF.